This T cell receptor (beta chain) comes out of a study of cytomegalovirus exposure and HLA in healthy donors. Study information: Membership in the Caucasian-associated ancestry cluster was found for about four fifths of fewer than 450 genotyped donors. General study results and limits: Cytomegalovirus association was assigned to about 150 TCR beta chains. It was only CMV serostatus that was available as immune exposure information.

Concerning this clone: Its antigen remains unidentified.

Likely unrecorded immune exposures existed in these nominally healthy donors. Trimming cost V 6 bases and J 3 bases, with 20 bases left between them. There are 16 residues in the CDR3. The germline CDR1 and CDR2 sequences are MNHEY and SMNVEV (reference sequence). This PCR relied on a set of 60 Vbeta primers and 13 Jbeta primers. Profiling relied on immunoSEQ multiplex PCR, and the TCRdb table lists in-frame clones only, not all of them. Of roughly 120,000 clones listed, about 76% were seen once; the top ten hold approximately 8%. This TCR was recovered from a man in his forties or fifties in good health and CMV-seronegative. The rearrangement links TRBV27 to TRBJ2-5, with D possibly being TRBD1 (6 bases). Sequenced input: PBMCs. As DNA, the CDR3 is TGTGCCAGCAGACCCCGAGTGCGAGCAGGGGAAGAGACCCAGTACTTC. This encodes CASRPRVRAGEETQYF.